This TCR beta chain was sequenced for a study of CD8 T cells in ankylosing spondylitis. The study's findings and limits: Enrichment of disease-linked clones was reportedly significant in matched ankylosing spondylitis synovial fluid. The study identified a TCR beta motif of fewer than 10 highly homologous variants that appeared characteristic of ankylosing spondylitis blood. Earlier work had already found some motif variants in reactive arthritis synovial fluid and blood.

At least ten counts were recorded for this clonotype. Antigen specificity is unknown. TCRdb used MiXCR to reprocess the 5' RACE reads, holding one entry per CDR3 protein. The sample includes some 140,000 distinct CDR3 sequences, 8% to 9% seen only once; the top ten take 6% to 8%. Sequencing was carried out using synovial fluid, either unsorted or a sorted T cell fraction (not recorded which). This clonotype was sampled from a male donor with ankylosing spondylitis.

In nucleotides, the CDR3 is TGTGCCAGCAGTAGAGAAGGGTACGAGCAGTACTTC. Translated, it gives CASSREGYEQYF. The chain uses TRBV2 and TRBJ2-7, with D hard to call. The CDR3 sequence is 12 residues long. Germline CDR1 and CDR2: SNHLY and FYNNEI. V lost 5 bases and J lost 4, with 9 bases in between.